These 10 T cell receptor beta chains share one sample of origin, sequenced in a study of T cell responses to AZD1222 COVID-19 vaccine. Using immunoSEQ multiplex PCR, the repertoire was profiled, and TCRdb retains in-frame clones only, with some absent. The table shows around 80,000 clones, with approximately 92% occurring only once. The source material was peripheral blood, sampled 28 days after the second AZD1222 dose. The source of these receptors is an adult who received the AZD1222 COVID-19 vaccine.

This clone was found a few times. This chain uses TRBV19 with TRBJ2-7; 7 positions agree with TRBD2. V trimming: 3 bases; J trimming: 5 bases; junction bases outside the gene matches: 10. Germline V CDR1 and CDR2: LNHDA, SQIVND (reference sequence). The CDR3 is 15 residues long. CDR3 DNA sequence: TGTGCCAGTAGTATTGCGACTAGCAAGGTGAACGAGCAGTACTTC. Residues: CASSIATSKVNEQYF. The whole variable domain, filled in from reference TRBV19 and TRBJ2-7, reads DGGITQSPKYLFRKEGQNVTLSCEQNLNHDAMYWYRQDPGQGLRLIYYSQIVNDFQKGDIAEGYSVSREKKESFPLTVTSAQKNPTAFYLCASSIATSKVNEQYFGPGTRLTVT.

This clone was observed a single time. J is TRBJ2-2 and V is TRBV2; D uncertain. The CDR3 runs to 15 residues. CDR1 is SNHLY and CDR2 is FYNNEI in the germline V gene. Trimming removed 3 bases at V and 1 base at J, with 9 bases between. The CDR3 bases are TGTGCCAGCAGTGATACCCCCTGGAACACCGGGGAGCTGTTTTTT. It translates to CASSDTPWNTGELFF. The full variable domain, its missing parts supplied by reference TRBV2 and TRBJ2-2, is EPEVTQTPSHQVTQMGQEVILRCVPISNHLYFYWYRQILGQKVEFLVSFYNNEISEKSEIFDDQFSVERPDGSNFTLKIRSTKLEDSAMYFCASSDTPWNTGELFFGEGSRLTVL.

The gene calls are TRBV30 and TRBJ2-7; D possibly corresponds to TRBD2 (5 bases). With 3 bases removed from V and 0 bases from J, the gap between germline ends came to 12 bases. The length of the CDR3 is 14 residues. The germline V gene encodes CDR1 GTSNPN and CDR2 SVGIG (reference sequence). For the CDR3, the DNA is TGTGCCTGGAGGACCCTAGGAGGCTCCTACGAGCAGTACTTC. It translates to CAWRTLGGSYEQYF.

The chain carries TRBV19 and TRBJ1-2; D is possibly TRBD1 (5 bases). This CDR3 is 16 amino acids long. The V and J ends lost 2 bases and 8 bases respectively, with 21 bases between them. CDR1 and CDR2 from the germline V gene are LNHDA and SQIVND (reference sequence). The CDR3 bases are TGTGCCAGTAGTATATCGGCGGGGGGACCGTTAACGGGCTACACCTTC. As protein: CASSISAGGPLTGYTF.

The chain couples TRBV27 to TRBJ2-1; tentatively, D is TRBD1 or TRBD2 (6 bases each). The CDR3 loop spans 13 amino acids. V was cut by 5 bases and J by 7 bases, with 12 bases left in between. The V gene's germline CDR1 is MNHEY and CDR2 SMNVEV (reference sequence). DNA of the CDR3: TGTGCCAGCAGTATTCCGGGGGCGAATGAGCAGTTCTTC. Translating it yields CASSIPGANEQFF.

The chain carries TRBV5-4 and TRBJ2-1, with 10 positions matching TRBD2. V lost 1 base to trimming and J lost 6 bases; unmatched junction nucleotides: 4. CDR1 is SGHNT, CDR2 YYREEE, per germline (reference sequence). This CDR3 is built from 15 residues. The chain's CDR3 is CASSLPAGGPNEQFF. CDR3 coding DNA: TGTGCCAGCAGCTTGCCAGCGGGAGGGCCCAATGAGCAGTTCTTC.

The chain combines TRBV4-2 with TRBJ1-2; 8 nucleotides match TRBD1. CDR1 and CDR2 from the germline V gene are LGHNA and YNFKEQ. V dropped 4 bases and J dropped 4; count of bases not matched to a gene: 23. The CDR3 loop spans 20 amino acids. CDR3 loop: CASSPYHYPGQEPPLYGYTF. In DNA form, the CDR3 reads TGTGCCAGCAGCCCTTATCACTACCCGGGACAGGAGCCCCCCCTCTATGGCTACACCTTC.

V and J are TRBV6-5 and TRBJ2-7, with a tentative D call TRBD1 (6 bases). There are 12 residues in the CDR3. The germline V gene has CDR1 MNHEY and CDR2 SVGAGI. Trimming removed 6 bases at V and 7 bases at J, with 13 bases between. CDR3 sequence reads: CASRQGTREQYF. The CDR3 bases are TGTGCCAGCAGACAAGGGACACGGGAGCAGTACTTC.

This chain joins TRBV10-3 and TRBJ2-1; D gene uncertain. This CDR3 contains 13 residues. Trimming cost V 3 bases and J 7 bases, with 10 bases left between them. CDR1 ENHRY and CDR2 SYGVKD come from the germline V gene. CDR3 protein: CAISEPAGNEQFF. CDR3 in DNA: TGTGCCATCAGTGAACCGGCTGGGAATGAGCAGTTCTTC.

This chain joins TRBV28 and TRBJ1-2; D gene uncertain. The CDR3 loop spans 15 amino acids. Per the germline V gene, CDR1 is MDHEN and CDR2 is SYDVKM. V was shortened by 5 bases and J by 1 base, with 14 bases between the two germline ends. The CDR3 nucleotides are TGTGCCAGCAGTCTACTCCAGGCAGTTAACTATGGCTACACCTTC. This encodes CASSLLQAVNYGYTF.